The TCR beta chain described here comes from a study of OX40 agonist ivuxolimab in advanced cancers. Per germline, CDR1 SGHAT and CDR2 FQNNGV. V dropped 3 bases and J dropped 10 bases, with 25 bases sitting between them. This CDR3 contains 17 residues. Here immunoSEQ multiplex PCR was the method, and the copy in TCRdb shows in-frame clones only, minus some. The sample holds roughly 70,000 clones, 87% seen once. Sequencing used CD4+ or CD8+ T cells sorted from blood, obtained in a trial of the OX40 agonist ivuxolimab. The receptor was isolated from an adult with an advanced solid tumor such as melanoma, head and neck, liver or kidney cancer. The J gene is TRBJ2-1, the V gene TRBV11-2; D perhaps matches TRBD1 (6 bases). The CDR3 DNA is TGTGCCAGCAGCTTGGGACAAGGCAGGGTGGGCGTCCGGGAGCAGTTCTTC. Translated: CASSLGQGRVGVREQFF.